These 10 T cell receptor beta chains were sequenced from one sample in a study of CD8+CD57+ T cells in acquired aplastic anemia. Genomic DNA, the template, was used for profiling of the TCR beta VDJ and CDR3. TCRdb ran MiXCR on the reads and lists one entry per CDR3 protein. Of around 200,000 distinct CDR3 sequences in the sample, approximately 49% were seen once. Input material: sorted CD4+, CD8+, or CD8+CD57+ T cells (not recorded which) from PBMCs. Receptor source: a human donor in good health, serving as a control.

The sample holds many counts of this clonotype. This sequence joins TRBV20-1 and TRBJ1-4; no firm D call. The V end was cut by 2 bases, the J end by 5 bases, with 12 bases between. The CDR3 spans 14 residues. Germline V gene data show CDR1 as DFQATT and CDR2 as SNEGSKA (reference sequence). The CDR3 region is CSARPATSNEKLFF. The CDR3 DNA sequence: TGCAGTGCTAGACCCGCGACAAGCAATGAAAAACTGTTTTTT.

This clonotype was detected only once. The chain has TRBV3-1 and TRBJ2-1; D uncertain. Germline CDR1 is LGHDT and CDR2 is YNNKEL (reference sequence). Deletions cut 5 bases from V and 6 bases from J, with 17 bases between. This CDR3 has 15 amino acids. In DNA, the CDR3 is TGTGCCAGCAGCTTAAGCGAGAAGATCGTCAATGAGCAGTTCTTC. Translated: CASSLSEKIVNEQFF.

This clonotype was counted between two and nine times. The chain has TRBV27 and TRBJ1-1, with D unresolved. Looked up from germline, CDR1 is MNHEY and CDR2 is SMNVEV (reference sequence). The CDR3 is 12 amino acids. The V and J ends lost 6 bases and 4 bases respectively, with 9 bases between them. CDR3 DNA: TGTGCCAGCAGCTATAGAGGCACTGAAGCTTTCTTT. The encoded protein is CASSYRGTEAFF.

This clonotype was counted many times. The chain combines TRBV28 with TRBJ2-7; 7 bases match TRBD2. CDR3 length: 14 residues. Per germline, CDR1 MDHEN and CDR2 SYDVKM. Losses at the gene ends were 6 bases for V and 5 bases for J; bases not matched to a gene: 10. CDR3 protein: CASSPGGIFHEQYF. CDR3 coding DNA: TGTGCCAGCAGCCCCGGGGGGATCTTCCACGAGCAGTACTTC.

This clonotype occurred many times. The CDR3 loop reads CASSLGAVETQYF. CDR3 bases: TGTGCCAGCAGCTTGGGGGCTGTAGAGACCCAGTACTTC. The chain uses TRBV7-2 and TRBJ2-5; D possibly corresponds to TRBD1 (6 bases). Between the trimmed V and J ends, which lost 3 bases and 4 bases, there was a span of 9 bases. The CDR3 totals 13 residues. From germline, CDR1 is SGHTA and CDR2 FQGNSA.

This clonotype occurred many times. One end of the junction does not line up with germline, which may come from a read error. The chain uses TRBV24-1 and TRBJ2-1; 9 positions match TRBD2. Germline values: CDR1 KGHDR, CDR2 SFDVKD. This CDR3 is 15 amino acids long. The CDR3: CAASDPSGDYNEQFF. The DNA for the CDR3 is TGTGCCGCCAGTGATCCTAGCGGGGATTACAATGAGCAGTTCTTC.

The chain combines TRBV5-4 with TRBJ2-3; perhaps TRBD2 as D (6 bases). This CDR3 has 16 residues. Germline V lookup: CDR1 SGHNT, CDR2 YYREEE (reference sequence). Trimming stripped 4 bases from V and 0 bases from J, with 15 bases between. The CDR3 is CASSASSGSSTDTQYF. The DNA for the CDR3 is TGTGCCAGCAGCGCCAGTAGCGGATCTAGCACAGATACGCAGTATTTT.

This clonotype was found many times. The chain recombines TRBV20-1 with TRBJ2-2, with D uncertain. Trimming removed 0 bases from V and 6 bases from J, with 5 bases in between. Germline CDR1 and CDR2: DFQATT and SNEGSKA (reference sequence). CDR3 length: 12 residues. The CDR3 sequence: CSARDPSGELFF. The DNA for the CDR3 is TGCAGTGCTAGAGATCCATCCGGGGAGCTGTTTTTT.

Many counts were recorded for this clonotype. The V call is TRBV5-1, the J call TRBJ1-2; D unclear. V was clipped by 2 bases and J by 6 bases, with 17 bases between them. Germline loops: CDR1 SGHRS, CDR2 YFSETQ. The CDR3 has 15 residues. The DNA of the CDR3 is TGCGCCAGCAGCTTCCGGGCAGCCGCTTCGGATGGCTACACCTTC. It yields the protein CASSFRAAASDGYTF.

This clonotype was recorded many times. The rearrangement uses TRBV24-1 and TRBJ2-5; no clear D gene. From germline, CDR1 is KGHDR and CDR2 SFDVKD. The CDR3 extends over 15 amino acids. V shed 3 bases and J shed 2 bases, with 12 bases lying between them. The CDR3 DNA sequence: TGTGCCACCAGTGATCATCGACTCCAACAAGAGACCCAGTACTTC. It specifies CATSDHRLQQETQYF.